What follows are 27 T cell receptor beta chains derived from one specimen sequenced in a study of graft-versus-host responses after intestinal transplantation. Repertoires were generated with immunoSEQ multiplex PCR, while TCRdb's copy carries only in-frame clones and drops some. The sample has around 100,000 clones; more than 85% are singletons. Their antigens remain unidentified. This sample comprised unstimulated CD8+ T cells sorted from spleen or lymph node cells, obtained before transplant. These receptors originate from a human donor who was the organ donor for an intestinal transplant.

This sequence joins TRBV28 and TRBJ2-2; D is perhaps TRBD2 (5 bases). Germline V lookup: CDR1 MDHEN, CDR2 SYDVKM. V gave up 5 bases and J gave up 5 bases, with 15 bases separating them. The CDR3 runs 15 residues. CDR3 in amino acids: CASSPDRDATGELFF. CDR3 nucleotides: TGTGCCAGCAGTCCGGACCGGGATGCGACCGGGGAGCTGTTTTTT.

The chain uses TRBV5-1 and TRBJ1-5; D is unresolved. Trimming took 0 bases from V and 2 from J, leaving 6 bases between them. CDR1 and CDR2 (germline): SGHRS, YFSETQ. This CDR3 is 14 amino acids long. CDR3 residues: CASSLGSGNQPQHF. As DNA, the CDR3 is TGCGCCAGCAGCTTGGGATCCGGCAATCAGCCCCAGCATTTT.

The rearrangement uses TRBV29-1 and TRBJ1-2; unclear D gene. CDR3 size: 13 residues. The V gene lost 5 bases and the J gene lost 0 bases, with 10 bases spanning the gap. Germline CDR1 reads SQVTM; CDR2 reads ANQGSEA. The CDR3 sequence is CSVLLPANYGYTF. The CDR3 nucleotides are TGCAGCGTTCTCCTCCCCGCTAACTATGGCTACACCTTC.

This chain connects TRBV25-1 to TRBJ1-5; 9 bases line up with TRBD1. CDR1 and CDR2 from the germline V gene are MGHDK and SYGVNS. Trimming cost V 5 bases and J 5 bases; bases outside gene matches: 4. This CDR3 is 14 amino acids long. CDR3 residues: CASSWTGVDQPQHF. CDR3 nucleotides: TGTGCCAGCAGTTGGACAGGGGTGGATCAGCCCCAGCATTTT.

This clone was observed a single time. The chain joins TRBV28 to TRBJ1-5; D not certain. Germline V gene sequence: CDR1 MDHEN, CDR2 SYDVKM. The CDR3 extends over 15 amino acids. Trimming took off 2 bases at V and 3 bases at J, with 11 bases between the two ends. CDR3: CASSLGTEYNQPQHF. The CDR3 nucleotides are TGTGCCAGCAGTTTAGGCACGGAGTACAATCAGCCCCAGCATTTT.

The genes are TRBV6-6 and TRBJ2-3, with 7 positions matching TRBD2. CDR1 and CDR2 (germline): MNHNY, SVGAGI (reference sequence). The CDR3 is made up of 15 amino acids. Trimming cost V 0 bases and J 3 bases; bases outside gene matches: 3. The DNA of the CDR3 is TGTGCCAGCAGTTACTCGTCTAGCGGAACAGATACGCAGTATTTT. Translated: CASSYSSSGTDTQYF.

The genes are TRBV15 and TRBJ2-7; D is ambiguous. The ends were cut back, 1 base at V and 7 bases at J, with 17 bases in the middle. CDR1 is LNHNV, CDR2 YYDKDF, per germline (reference sequence). CDR3 size: 15 residues. The CDR3 sequence is CATSRGSDGLEEQYF. As DNA, the CDR3 is TGTGCCACCAGCAGAGGCTCTGATGGGCTCGAGGAGCAGTACTTC.

Details on this clone: The germline gene is not matched at one end of the junction; a read error may be the cause. The chain links TRBV18 to TRBJ2-1; D not certain. The CDR3 totals 14 residues. Germline V gene data show CDR1 as KGHSH and CDR2 as LQKENI. This CDR3 reads CTSSPKEPYNEQFF. The CDR3 DNA is TGTACCAGCTCACCCAAAGAACCCTACAATGAGCAGTTCTTC.

The J gene is TRBJ2-1, the V gene TRBV5-4; the D gene is possibly TRBD1 (5 bases). V dropped 3 bases and J dropped 6 bases, with 10 bases sitting between them. Germline loops: CDR1 SGHNT, CDR2 YYREEE (reference sequence). This CDR3 is 13 amino acids long. CDR3 amino acids: CASSWGWGNEQFF. Here the CDR3 DNA reads TGTGCCAGCAGCTGGGGCTGGGGCAATGAGCAGTTCTTC.

This sequence joins TRBV10-3 and TRBJ2-7; tentative D call: TRBD2 (5 bases). The ends were cut back, 4 bases at V and 2 bases at J, with 9 bases in the middle. The length of the CDR3 is 13 residues. CDR1 ENHRY and CDR2 SYGVKD come from the germline V gene. The CDR3 loop reads CAISGGGAYEQYF. CDR3 sequence (DNA): TGTGCCATCAGTGGTGGAGGCGCCTACGAGCAGTACTTC.

As DNA, the CDR3 is TGCAGCTTCCGGGACGGGGCCTACGAGCAGTACTTC. As protein: CSFRDGAYEQYF. The rearrangement uses TRBV29-1 and TRBJ2-7; D is tentatively TRBD1 or TRBD2 (5 bases each). The germline V gene has CDR1 SQVTM and CDR2 ANQGSEA. V dropped 8 bases and J dropped 2 bases, with 13 bases sitting between them. The CDR3 is made up of 12 amino acids.

The chain joins TRBV4-1 to TRBJ1-5; TRBD1 might be the D (5 bases). The CDR3 is 15 amino acids. V was pared by 0 bases and J by 4 bases, with 10 bases between. Germline V gene lookup returns CDR1 MGHRA and CDR2 YSYEKL. The CDR3 sequence: CASSQDPGVNQPQHF. CDR3 nucleotides: TGCGCCAGCAGCCAAGATCCGGGGGTGAATCAGCCCCAGCATTTT.

V usage is TRBV19 and J usage is TRBJ1-1; D is ambiguous. The ends were cut back, 3 bases at V and 1 base at J, with 6 bases in the middle. The CDR3 has 13 residues. Germline-derived CDR1 and CDR2 are LNHDA and SQIVND (reference sequence). The CDR3 spells CASSILWNTEAFF. CDR3 DNA: TGTGCCAGTAGTATTCTATGGAACACTGAAGCTTTCTTT.

The V call is TRBV28, the J call TRBJ2-7; 13 positions match TRBD2. The V segment lost 4 bases and the J segment 5 bases; nucleotides outside the gene matches: 5. Germline-derived CDR1 and CDR2 are MDHEN and SYDVKM. The CDR3 totals 15 residues. For the CDR3, the DNA is TGTGCCAGCAGTTCCGGGACTAGCGGGATCCACGAGCAGTACTTC. Its protein product is CASSSGTSGIHEQYF.

This sequence joins TRBV28 and TRBJ1-1, with D possibly TRBD1 on 5 matching bases. V lost 6 bases to trimming and J lost 1 base, with 12 bases between them. The germline V gene has CDR1 MDHEN and CDR2 SYDVKM. The CDR3 has 14 residues. CDR3 region: CASRARGRNTEAFF. The CDR3 region has the DNA TGTGCCAGCAGGGCCCGGGGCCGGAACACTGAAGCTTTCTTT.

The table lists this clone with a few counts. The V gene is TRBV4-3, the J gene TRBJ1-3; TRBD1 might be the D (6 bases). Trimming removed 0 bases at V and 2 bases at J, with 11 bases between. Germline V gene sequence: CDR1 LGHNA, CDR2 YSLEER. The CDR3 extends over 16 amino acids. The CDR3, as DNA: TGCGCCAGCAGCCAAGACCACACAGGGCCTGGAAACACCATATATTTT. It specifies CASSQDHTGPGNTIYF.

The V and J genes are TRBV5-1 and TRBJ1-2; D might be TRBD1 (5 bases). Germline V gives CDR1 SGHRS, CDR2 YFSETQ. The CDR3 contains 13 residues. The germline V and J ends were trimmed by 2 bases and 8 bases, with 13 bases remaining between them. The CDR3 nucleotides read TGCGCCAGCAGCTTCACCCCGGGGACGGGCTACACCTTC. Its translation: CASSFTPGTGYTF.

This clone has just a few counts. The chain joins TRBV10-1 to TRBJ2-7; TRBD1 agrees at 7 bases. Germline V gene sequence: CDR1 WNHNN, CDR2 SYGVQD (reference sequence). With 2 bases clipped from V and 4 bases from J, the junction kept 8 bases outside the gene matches. The CDR3 consists of 15 residues. CDR3: CASSEAQQGLYEQYF. DNA for the CDR3: TGCGCCAGCAGTGAGGCCCAACAGGGGTTGTACGAGCAGTACTTC.

The chain employs TRBV5-6 and TRBJ2-1; D is perhaps TRBD2 (5 bases). Germline-derived CDR1 and CDR2 are SGHDT and YYEEEE. The CDR3 runs 15 residues. Trimming took 0 bases from V and 2 from J, leaving 9 bases between them. The CDR3 loop reads CASSLVRVPYNEQFF. The CDR3 nucleotides read TGTGCCAGCAGCTTGGTGCGGGTCCCCTACAATGAGCAGTTCTTC.

V is TRBV27 and J is TRBJ2-7, with D perhaps matching TRBD1 (6 bases). The CDR3 extends over 14 amino acids. Trimming stripped 0 bases from V and 4 bases from J, with 10 bases between. In germline, CDR1 is MNHEY, CDR2 SMNVEV (reference sequence). Written as DNA, the CDR3 is TGTGCCAGCAGTTTATCGGCAGGGGAATACGAGCAGTACTTC. Protein sequence: CASSLSAGEYEQYF.

With regard to this clone: The junction shows a germline mismatch at one end, possibly a read error. The chain joins TRBV7-6 to TRBJ2-3; the D is unclear. This CDR3 contains 14 residues. Germline loops: CDR1 SGHVS, CDR2 FNYEAQ. CDR3: CANSLATVADTQYF. The CDR3 DNA is TGTGCCAACAGCTTAGCAACAGTGGCAGATACGCAGTATTTT.

The chain employs TRBV7-9 and TRBJ2-1, with 10 positions matching TRBD2. The J segment lost 4 bases and the V segment lost 5 bases, leaving 5 bases of the junction unmatched. Germline CDR1 SEHNR, CDR2 FQNEAQ (reference sequence). CDR3 length: 15 amino acids. The CDR3 region is CASSLTGLAYNEQFF. CDR3 in DNA: TGTGCCAGCAGCCTAACGGGACTAGCGTACAATGAGCAGTTCTTC. The entire variable domain, with the rest obtained from reference TRBV7-9 and TRBJ2-1, is as follows: DTGVSQNPRHKITKRGQNVTFRCDPISEHNRLYWYRQTLGQGPEFLTYFQNEAQLEKSRLLSDRFSAERPKGSFSTLEIQRTEQGDSAMYLCASSLTGLAYNEQFFGPGTRLTVL.

This chain joins TRBV10-1 and TRBJ1-2, with a weak D call TRBD1 (5 bases). CDR1 and CDR2 (germline): WNHNN, SYGVQD (reference sequence). V was cut by 0 bases and J by 4 bases, with 12 bases left in between. The CDR3 contains 15 residues. The CDR3 protein is CASSESLGAVYGYTF. Written as DNA, the CDR3 is TGCGCCAGCAGTGAGTCTCTCGGGGCGGTCTATGGCTACACCTTC.

J is TRBJ2-7 and V is TRBV27, with D tentatively TRBD2 (5 bases). This CDR3 spans 18 amino acids. In germline, CDR1 is MNHEY, CDR2 SMNVEV (reference sequence). Deletions cut 2 bases from V and 0 bases from J, with 20 bases between. This CDR3 reads CASSLIGIAGPSSYEQYF. CDR3 coding DNA: TGTGCCAGCAGTTTAATTGGGATCGCGGGCCCTAGCTCCTACGAGCAGTACTTC.

The chain couples TRBV4-3 to TRBJ2-7; D is unclear. Trimming removed 0 bases from V and 0 bases from J, with 6 bases in between. The CDR3 totals 14 residues. CDR1 LGHNA and CDR2 YSLEER come from the germline V gene. The CDR3 region has the DNA TGCGCCAGCAGCCAAGATTGGAGCTCCTACGAGCAGTACTTC. It encodes CASSQDWSSYEQYF.

This rearrangement joins TRBV9 to TRBJ1-1; D not certain. Trimming removed 0 bases at V and 7 bases at J, with 7 bases between. Per the germline V gene, CDR1 is SGDLS and CDR2 is YYNGEE. The CDR3 sequence is 12 residues long. CDR3 coding DNA: TGTGCCAGCAGCGTAGGGGCGGATGAAGCTTTCTTT. This gives the protein CASSVGADEAFF.

This clone was counted once. This sequence joins TRBV28 and TRBJ1-5; D unclear. The CDR3 is made up of 13 amino acids. V was trimmed by 8 bases and J by 2 bases, leaving 10 bases between them. The V gene's germline CDR1 is MDHEN and CDR2 SYDVKM. DNA for the CDR3: TGTGCCAGCCAGGTCGGTGGCAATCAGCCCCAGCATTTT. This codes for CASQVGGNQPQHF.